This T cell receptor (beta chain) was sequenced during a study of CD4+ T cells in melanoma. Trimming took 3 bases from V and 2 from J, leaving 15 bases between them. The CDR3 is 16 amino acids. Germline V gene sequence: CDR1 SGDLS, CDR2 YYNGEE. Generated by immunoSEQ multiplex PCR, the TCRdb table keeps only in-frame clones and is missing some. Of tens of thousands of clones in the sample, roughly 87% are singletons; the top ten hold around 3.6%. This sequence was found in a human donor with melanoma. Sample: cells from a culture (not recorded whether cultured in vitro). This chain uses TRBV9 with TRBJ1-3, with D uncertain. CDR3 in DNA: TGTGCCAGCAGCGGAGGGCCGGGGTTAGCTGGAAACACCATATATTTT. Translating it yields CASSGGPGLAGNTIYF.